This record looks at one T cell receptor (beta chain) sequence and its context. The sample comes from a study of blood T cell repertoires in COVID-19. Study context: The analysed material was cDNA or gDNA that came from T cells, B-cell-depleted T cells, or PBMCs.

Patients at the Seattle site were enrolled during active infection and followed longitudinally. The CDR3 is 14 amino acids. CDR1 is MNHEY and CDR2 is SVGEGT in the germline V gene. The V end lost 2 bases, the J end lost 2 bases, and 7 bases lay between the germline ends. This table comes from immunoSEQ multiplex PCR, and its TCRdb copy is limited to in-frame clones, with some not included. The table lists a few hundred thousand clones, roughly 85% of them singletons, with 2.4% in the top ten. Input material: peripheral blood. The sequence was collected from a woman in her 70s with COVID-19, enrolled during active disease. The gene calls are TRBV6-2 or TRBV6-3 and TRBJ1-5; no clear D gene. DNA of the CDR3: TGTGCCAGCAGTTACGTGCAGGGCAATCAGCCCCAGCATTTT. As protein: CASSYVQGNQPQHF.